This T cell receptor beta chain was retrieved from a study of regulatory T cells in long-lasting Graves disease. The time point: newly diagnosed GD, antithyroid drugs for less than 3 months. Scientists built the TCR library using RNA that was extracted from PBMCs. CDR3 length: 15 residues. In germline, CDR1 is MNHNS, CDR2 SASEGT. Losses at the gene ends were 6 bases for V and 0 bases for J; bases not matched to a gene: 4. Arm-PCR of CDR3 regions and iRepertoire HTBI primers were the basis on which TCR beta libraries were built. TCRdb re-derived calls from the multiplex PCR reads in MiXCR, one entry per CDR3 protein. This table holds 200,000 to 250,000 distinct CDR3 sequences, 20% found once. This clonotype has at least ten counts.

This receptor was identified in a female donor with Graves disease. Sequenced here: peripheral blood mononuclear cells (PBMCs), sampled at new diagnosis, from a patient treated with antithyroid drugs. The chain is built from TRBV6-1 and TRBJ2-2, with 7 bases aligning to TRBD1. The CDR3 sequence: CASRTGTANTGELFF. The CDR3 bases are TGTGCCAGCAGAACCGGGACAGCGAACACCGGGGAGCTGTTTTTT.